The sequence of this TCR beta chain was determined in a study of T cell changes during pregnancy in multiple sclerosis. Sequencing used immunoSEQ multiplex PCR; TCRdb keeps in-frame clones, though not all of them. This sample yields 30,000 to 35,000 clones, of which 70% to 90% are seen a single time; about 7.5% belongs to the top ten. From germline, CDR1 is MGHRA and CDR2 YSYEKL. The CDR3 covers 16 residues. V gave up 2 bases and J gave up 5 bases, with 15 bases separating them. The V gene is TRBV4-1, the J gene TRBJ1-4; D might be TRBD1 (5 bases). The specimen comprised CD8+ T cells from peripheral blood mononuclear cells, sampled before pregnancy. This receptor was obtained from a female donor with multiple sclerosis, enrolled in a pregnancy study. As DNA, the CDR3 is TGCGCCAGCAGCCAAATGCGGGGGAGAAAAAATGAAAAACTGTTTTTT. Translation gives CASSQMRGRKNEKLFF.